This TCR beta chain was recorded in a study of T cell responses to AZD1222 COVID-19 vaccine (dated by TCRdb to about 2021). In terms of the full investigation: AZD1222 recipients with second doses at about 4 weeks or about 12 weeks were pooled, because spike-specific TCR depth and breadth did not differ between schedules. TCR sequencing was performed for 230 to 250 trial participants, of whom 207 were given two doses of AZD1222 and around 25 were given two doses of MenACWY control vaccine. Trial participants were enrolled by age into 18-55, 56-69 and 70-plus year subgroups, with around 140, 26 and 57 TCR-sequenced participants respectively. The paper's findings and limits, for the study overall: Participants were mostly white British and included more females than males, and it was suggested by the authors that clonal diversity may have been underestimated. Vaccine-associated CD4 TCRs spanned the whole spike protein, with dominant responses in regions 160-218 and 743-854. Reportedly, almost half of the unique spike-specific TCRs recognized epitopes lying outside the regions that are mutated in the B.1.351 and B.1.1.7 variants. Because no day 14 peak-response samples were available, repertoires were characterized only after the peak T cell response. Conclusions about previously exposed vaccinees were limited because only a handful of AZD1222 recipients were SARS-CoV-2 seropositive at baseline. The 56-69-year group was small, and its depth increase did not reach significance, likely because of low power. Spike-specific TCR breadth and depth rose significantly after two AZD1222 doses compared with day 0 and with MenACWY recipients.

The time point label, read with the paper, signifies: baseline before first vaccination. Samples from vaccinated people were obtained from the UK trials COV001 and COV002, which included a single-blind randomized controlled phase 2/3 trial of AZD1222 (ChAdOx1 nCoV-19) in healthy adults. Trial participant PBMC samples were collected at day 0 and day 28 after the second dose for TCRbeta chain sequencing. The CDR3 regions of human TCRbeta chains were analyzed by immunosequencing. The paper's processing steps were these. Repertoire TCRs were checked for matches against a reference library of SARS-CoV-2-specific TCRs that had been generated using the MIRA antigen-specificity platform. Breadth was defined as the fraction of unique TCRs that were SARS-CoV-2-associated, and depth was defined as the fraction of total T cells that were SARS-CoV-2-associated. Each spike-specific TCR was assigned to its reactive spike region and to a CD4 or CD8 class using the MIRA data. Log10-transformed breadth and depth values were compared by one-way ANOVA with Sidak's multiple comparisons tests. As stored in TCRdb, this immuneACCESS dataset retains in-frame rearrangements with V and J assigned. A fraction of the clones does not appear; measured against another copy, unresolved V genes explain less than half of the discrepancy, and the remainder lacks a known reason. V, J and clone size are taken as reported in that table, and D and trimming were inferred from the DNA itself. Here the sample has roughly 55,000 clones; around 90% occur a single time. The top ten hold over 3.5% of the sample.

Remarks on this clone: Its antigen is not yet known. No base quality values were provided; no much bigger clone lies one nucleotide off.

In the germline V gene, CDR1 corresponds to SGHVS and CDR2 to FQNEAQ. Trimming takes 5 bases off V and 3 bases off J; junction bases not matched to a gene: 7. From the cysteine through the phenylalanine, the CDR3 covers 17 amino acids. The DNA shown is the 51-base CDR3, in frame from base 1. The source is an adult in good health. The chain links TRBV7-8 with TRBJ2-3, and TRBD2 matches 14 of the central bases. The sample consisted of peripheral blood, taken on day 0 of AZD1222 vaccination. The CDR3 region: CASSRLAGGIETDTQYF. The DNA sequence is TGTGCCAGCAGCCGACTAGCGGGGGGGATTGAAACAGATACGCAGTATTTT.